These 13 T cell receptor beta chains came from one sample sequenced in a study of cytomegalovirus exposure and HLA in healthy donors. Use of 60 Vbeta and 13 Jbeta primers characterized the PCR. Only in-frame clones appear in the TCRdb table, and some are missing; sequencing was by immunoSEQ multiplex PCR. The data hold about 180,000 clones, with 80% observed a single time. The sequencing input was PBMCs. Receptors originate from a woman in her thirties in good health and CMV-seronegative.

V usage is TRBV2 and J usage is TRBJ2-3, with a weak D call TRBD1 (6 bases). The CDR3 runs to 13 residues. Trimming removed 10 bases at V and 2 bases at J, with 13 bases between. Germline V gene sequence: CDR1 SNHLY, CDR2 FYNNEI. The CDR3 here is CAIADRFTDTQYF. CDR3 DNA: TGTGCCATAGCAGACAGGTTCACAGATACGCAGTATTTT.

The chain joins TRBV6-6 to TRBJ2-7, with D tentatively TRBD2 (5 bases). There are 14 residues in the CDR3. Looked up from germline, CDR1 is MNHNY and CDR2 is SVGAGI (reference sequence). Trimming cost V 8 bases and J 4 bases, with 18 bases left between them. CDR3 nucleotides: TGTGCCAGCTTAAGAGGACTGTCCTCTTACGAGCAGTACTTC. Amino acids: CASLRGLSSYEQYF.

This sequence joins TRBV5-6 and TRBJ1-2; 9 bases align to TRBD1. The length of the CDR3 is 12 residues. CDR1 and CDR2 (germline): SGHDT, YYEEEE. V shed 1 base, J shed 10 bases, and the junction held 2 bases outside the gene matches. The CDR3 region is CASSLTGGDYTF. CDR3 DNA: TGTGCCAGCAGCTTGACAGGGGGCGACTACACCTTC. Drawing the rest from reference TRBV5-6 and TRBJ1-2, the complete variable domain is DAGVTQSPTHLIKTRGQQVTLRCSPKSGHDTVSWYQQALGQGPQFIFQYYEEEERQRGNFPDRFSGHQFPNYSSELNVNALLLGDSALYLCASSLTGGDYTFGSGTRLTVV.

This chain connects TRBV6-1 to TRBJ1-2; no clear D. Germline values: CDR1 MNHNS, CDR2 SASEGT. V was trimmed by 0 bases and J by 10 bases, leaving 18 bases between them. The CDR3 is 15 amino acids. The CDR3 DNA reads TGTGCCAGCAGTGAAGCAAGTGGCTACAGCCTTTCCTACACCTTC. Encoded protein: CASSEASGYSLSYTF.

The rearrangement uses TRBV13 and TRBJ1-2, with 9 bases that match TRBD1. CDR3 length: 16 residues. Germline-derived CDR1 and CDR2 are PRHDT and FYEKMQ (reference sequence). The V and J ends lost 6 bases and 4 bases, in that order; junction bases with no gene match: 12. The CDR3: CASSLEGTGPAYGYTF. CDR3 bases: TGTGCCAGCAGTCTCGAGGGGACAGGGCCGGCCTATGGCTACACCTTC. Full variable domain (rest looked up from reference TRBV13 and TRBJ1-2): AAGVIQSPRHLIKEKRETATLKCYPIPRHDTVYWYQQGPGQDPQFLISFYEKMQSDKGSIPDRFSAQQFSDYHSELNMSSLELGDSALYFCASSLEGTGPAYGYTFGSGTRLTVV.

The rearrangement uses TRBV15 and TRBJ2-7, with 8 bases aligning to TRBD1. Looked up from germline, CDR1 is LNHNV and CDR2 is YYDKDF (reference sequence). J was trimmed by 5 bases and V by 5 bases; bases with no gene match: 8. This CDR3 has 14 residues. CDR3 amino acids: CATSETGQGDEQYF. DNA for the CDR3: TGTGCCACCAGCGAAACAGGACAGGGCGACGAGCAGTACTTC.

This clone was detected a few times. The chain links TRBV5-5 to TRBJ2-7; D call uncertain. V dropped 0 bases and J dropped 0 bases, with 10 bases sitting between them. The CDR3 spans 15 residues. The germline CDR1 and CDR2 sequences are SGHKS and YYEKEE (reference sequence). The CDR3 sequence: CASSLAYHSSYEQYF. The CDR3 DNA is TGTGCCAGCAGCTTGGCCTATCACAGCTCCTACGAGCAGTACTTC.

The rearrangement links TRBV14 to TRBJ2-2; possible D gene TRBD1, 5 bases. The CDR3 is 13 residues long. The V end lost 3 bases, the J end lost 7 bases, and 9 bases lay between the germline ends. Germline CDR1 reads SGHDN; CDR2 reads FVKESK. The CDR3 reads CASSQQGYGELFF. CDR3 sequence (DNA): TGTGCCAGCAGCCAGCAGGGATACGGGGAGCTGTTTTTT.

This chain joins TRBV6-6 and TRBJ1-1, with D unclear. Per germline, CDR1 MNHNY and CDR2 SVGAGI (reference sequence). V shed 2 bases and J shed 0 bases, with 10 bases lying between them. There are 15 residues in the CDR3. Here the CDR3 DNA reads TGTGCCAGCAGTTACCCGTCCGCGTTGAACACTGAAGCTTTCTTT. Its translation: CASSYPSALNTEAFF.

The chain carries TRBV28 and TRBJ1-2; 7 bases are shared with TRBD1. The CDR3 is made up of 14 amino acids. The germline V gene encodes CDR1 MDHEN and CDR2 SYDVKM. V was clipped by 10 bases and J by 3 bases; unmatched bases: 11. CDR3 nucleotide sequence: TGTGCCACCTCTAGGCGAGACAGGGACTATGGCTACACCTTC. It is translated as CATSRRDRDYGYTF.

CDR3 loop: CASSPPFREGPGGYSSGYTF. The DNA of the CDR3 is TGTGCCAGCTCACCACCTTTCAGGGAAGGGCCGGGAGGGTATTCGTCTGGCTACACCTTC. The chain carries TRBV18 and TRBJ1-2, with D possibly being TRBD1 (5 bases). V lost 0 bases and J lost 7, with 30 bases in between. This CDR3 comprises 20 residues. Per the germline V gene, CDR1 is KGHSH and CDR2 is LQKENI.

This clone has more than one count but fewer than ten. Different DNA sequences within this sample yield the same CDR3. CDR3 region: CAWSRGTEAFF. CDR3 sequence (DNA): TGTGCCTGGAGTAGGGGGACTGAAGCTTTCTTT. The gene calls are TRBV30 and TRBJ1-1; D possibly corresponds to TRBD1 (6 bases). With 2 bases removed from V and 5 bases from J, the gap between germline ends came to 6 bases. The germline V gene encodes CDR1 GTSNPN and CDR2 SVGIG (reference sequence). This CDR3 is built from 11 residues.

The chain is built from TRBV21-1 and TRBJ1-5. TRBV21-1 is assigned pseudogene status. The CDR3 sequence is 18 residues long. CDR3 nucleotide sequence: TGTGCCAGCAGCAAATTGCCCCTCTCGGGGTCCGGCAATCAGCCCCAGCATTTT. Its protein is CASSKLPLSGSGNQPQHF.